This TCR beta chain originates from a study of memory CD4+ T cells and cytomegalovirus serostatus. Single viable CD3+CD4+CD8-CD45RO+ cells were sorted as the memory CD4+ T cells. Study-level results: Suggested: most of the CMV-linked TCR signature lies in CD4+ memory cells. Repertoires predicted CMV serostatus with median bootstrapped AUC of roughly 0.96.

As for this clone: Its antigen remains unknown.

Trimming stripped 2 bases from V and 7 bases from J, with 23 bases between. This CDR3 has 18 amino acids. CDR1 and CDR2 from the germline V gene are SGHTA and FQGNSA. The assay was immunoSEQ multiplex PCR, and TCRdb's table has in-frame clones only and misses some. The sample has about 54,000 clones, roughly four fifths seen once. This TCR derives from an adult in good health and CMV-seronegative. The J gene is TRBJ1-4, the V gene TRBV7-2, with D possibly TRBD1 on 6 matching bases. Material for sequencing was memory CD4+ T cells from blood. The CDR3 protein is CASSLWAGSGARSEKLFF. The CDR3 coding sequence is TGTGCCAGCAGCTTATGGGCCGGGTCAGGGGCACGGAGTGAAAAACTGTTTTTT. The whole variable domain, remainder taken from reference TRBV7-2 and TRBJ1-4, is GAGVSQSPSNKVTEKGKDVELRCDPISGHTALYWYRQSLGQGLEFLIYFQGNSAPDKSGLPSDRFSAERTGGSVSTLTIQRTQQEDSAVYLCASSLWAGSGARSEKLFFGSGTQLSVL.